This T cell receptor beta chain was captured by sequencing in a study of long-term antiretroviral therapy in people with HIV. Study-level information: A decade or so separates the oldest specimens from the later 2015 immediate-ART recommendation.

With survey level as its setting, the immunoSEQ assay was v3.0. Clones were sequenced by immunoSEQ multiplex PCR, and TCRdb holds only the in-frame ones, with some missing. The sample holds about 25,000 clones, 75% to 85% seen once. In the case of this clone: Its antigen is as yet unknown.

Regarding the study as a whole: Repertoire dominance by clones expanded before ART was seen at all time points. The range of CDR3 lengths in HIV repertoires proved narrower than that found in controls. Older ART regimens may have been in use when blood was drawn between the mid-2000s and the late 2010s.

The sequences come from unsorted PBMCs, collected 0.5 years after starting antiretroviral therapy. The receptor was isolated from a woman between 40 and 55 years old with HIV.

The CDR3 protein is CASSQDRDGGEQYF. The CDR3 nucleotides are TGCGCCAGCAGCCAAGACAGGGACGGTGGCGAGCAGTACTTC. This chain uses TRBV4-1 with TRBJ2-7; the D call may be TRBD1 or TRBD2 (5 bases each). From germline, CDR1 is MGHRA and CDR2 YSYEKL. CDR3 length: 14 amino acids. Trimming stripped 0 bases from V and 6 bases from J, with 12 bases between.